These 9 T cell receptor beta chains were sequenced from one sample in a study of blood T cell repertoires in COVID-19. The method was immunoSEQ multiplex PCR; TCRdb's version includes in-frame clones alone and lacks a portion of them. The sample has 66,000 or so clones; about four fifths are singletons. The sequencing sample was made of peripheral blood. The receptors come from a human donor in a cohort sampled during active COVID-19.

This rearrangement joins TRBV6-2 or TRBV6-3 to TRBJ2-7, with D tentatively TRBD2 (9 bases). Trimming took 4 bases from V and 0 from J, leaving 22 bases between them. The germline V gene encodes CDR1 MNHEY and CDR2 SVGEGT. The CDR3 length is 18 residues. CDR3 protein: CASSSDRELAGLSYEQYF. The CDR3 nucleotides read TGTGCCAGCAGTTCGGACAGGGAACTAGCGGGTCTCTCCTACGAGCAGTACTTC.

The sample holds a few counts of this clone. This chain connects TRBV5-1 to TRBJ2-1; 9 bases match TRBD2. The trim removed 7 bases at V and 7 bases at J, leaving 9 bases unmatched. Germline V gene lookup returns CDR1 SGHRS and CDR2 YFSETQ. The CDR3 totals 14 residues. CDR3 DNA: TGCGCCAGCTCCAGGCGGGAGGGCCGGAATGAGCAGTTCTTC. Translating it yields CASSRREGRNEQFF.

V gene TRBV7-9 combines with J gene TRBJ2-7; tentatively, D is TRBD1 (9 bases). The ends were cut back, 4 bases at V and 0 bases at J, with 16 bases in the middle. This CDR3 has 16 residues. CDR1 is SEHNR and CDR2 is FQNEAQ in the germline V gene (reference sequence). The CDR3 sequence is CASSSGGTGLSYEQYF. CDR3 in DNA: TGTGCCAGCAGCTCGGGGGGGACAGGGCTCTCCTACGAGCAGTACTTC.

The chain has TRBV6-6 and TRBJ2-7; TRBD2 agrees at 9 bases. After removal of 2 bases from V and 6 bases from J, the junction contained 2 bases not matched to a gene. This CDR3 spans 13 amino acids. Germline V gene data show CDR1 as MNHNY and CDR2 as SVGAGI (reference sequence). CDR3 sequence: CASSYGTSLEQYF. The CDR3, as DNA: TGTGCCAGCAGTTACGGGACTAGCCTCGAGCAGTACTTC.

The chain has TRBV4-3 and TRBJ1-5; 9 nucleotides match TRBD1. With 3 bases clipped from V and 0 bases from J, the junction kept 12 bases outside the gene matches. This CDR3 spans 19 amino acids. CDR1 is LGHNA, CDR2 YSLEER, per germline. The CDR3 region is CASSQEAGTGPYSNQPQHF. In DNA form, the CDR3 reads TGCGCCAGCAGCCAGGAGGCCGGGACAGGGCCTTATAGCAATCAGCCCCAGCATTTT.

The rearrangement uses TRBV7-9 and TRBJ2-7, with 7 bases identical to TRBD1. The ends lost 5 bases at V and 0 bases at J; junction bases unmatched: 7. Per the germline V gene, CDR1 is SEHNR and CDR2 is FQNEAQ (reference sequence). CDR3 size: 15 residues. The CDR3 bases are TGTGCCAGCAGCCCAGTGGGACAGAGCTCCTACGAGCAGTACTTC. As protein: CASSPVGQSSYEQYF.

The CDR3 region is CASSASSGPSTDTQYF. For the CDR3, the DNA is TGTGCCAGCAGCGCAAGTAGCGGCCCTAGCACAGATACGCAGTATTTT. The chain carries TRBV7-2 and TRBJ2-3, with a weak D call TRBD2 (6 bases). The CDR3 is 16 amino acids. V was cut by 5 bases and J by 0 bases, with 15 bases left in between. Germline V gene sequence: CDR1 SGHTA, CDR2 FQGNSA.

The CDR3: CASGTGVPYEQYF. The CDR3, as DNA: TGTGCCAGCGGGACAGGTGTCCCCTACGAGCAGTACTTC. The genes are TRBV6-6 and TRBJ2-7; TRBD1 matches at 8 bases. V lost 8 bases to trimming and J lost 2 bases; unmatched junction nucleotides: 5. The length of the CDR3 is 13 residues. The germline V gene has CDR1 MNHNY and CDR2 SVGAGI (reference sequence).

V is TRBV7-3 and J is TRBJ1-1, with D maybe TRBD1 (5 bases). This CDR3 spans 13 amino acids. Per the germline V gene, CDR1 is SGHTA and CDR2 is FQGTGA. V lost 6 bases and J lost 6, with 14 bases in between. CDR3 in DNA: TGTGCCAGCAGTTTTGGTGGGGCCGCTGAAGCTTTCTTT. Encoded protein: CASSFGGAAEAFF.